The rows below give T cell receptor beta chains drawn from one sample of a study of T cell responses to AZD1222 COVID-19 vaccine. Measured with immunoSEQ multiplex PCR; TCRdb has only the in-frame clones, and not every one. The data hold about 85,000 clones, with 86% observed a single time. This specimen consisted of peripheral blood, obtained on day 0 of AZD1222 vaccination. These receptors all stem from an adult in good health. Each CDR3 is given with its conserved first and last residue. D genes are given only for firm matches. The size entry is marked missing in some rows and otherwise reads once, few, many or a size class.

J gene,V gene,D gene,CDR3 length,clone size,CDR3 DNA,CDR3 protein
TRBJ2-1,TRBV10-3,.,15,.,TGTGCCATCAGCTTGGTGGGGAGGGGGGAGAATGAGCAGTTCTTC,CAISLVGRGENEQFF
TRBJ1-5,TRBV28,.,15,.,TGTGCCAGCAGCCTTCCGGGACACTACAATCAGCCCCAGCATTTT,CASSLPGHYNQPQHF
TRBJ2-1,TRBV27,TRBD2,16,.,TGTGCCAGCAGCTCCCTGACTAGCGGGAGAAGCAATGAGCAGTTCTTC,CASSSLTSGRSNEQFF
TRBJ1-1,TRBV24-1,.,13,.,TGTGCCACCAGTGATAGGAGGAACACTGAAGCTTTCTTT,CATSDRRNTEAFF
TRBJ2-5,TRBV7-6,.,15,.,TGTGCCAGCAGCCCCTCGCAGGTGTTGCGAGAGACCCAGTACTTC,CASSPSQVLRETQYF
TRBJ2-1,TRBV10-2,TRBD1,15,few,TGCGCCACCATCAGGGGACAGAGCTCCTACAATGAGCAGTTCTTC,CATIRGQSSYNEQFF
TRBJ1-2,TRBV4-2,.,14,once,TGTGCCAGCAGCCAAGATAAGGGGACCTATGGCTACACCTTC,CASSQDKGTYGYTF
TRBJ2-7,TRBV7-9,TRBD2,15,.,TGTGCCAGCAGCTTGGGACTAGCGGACTGGAACGAGCAGTACTTC,CASSLGLADWNEQYF
TRBJ1-6,TRBV11-2,.,18,.,TGTGCCAGCAGCCCCCCTGACCTTACTGGGTACTATAATTCACCCCTCCACTTT,CASSPPDLTGYYNSPLHF
TRBJ2-5,TRBV5-6,.,11,.,TGTGCCAGCAGCCGAGAGGGGACCCAGTACTTC,CASSREGTQYF
TRBJ1-2,TRBV7-8,.,13,many,TGTGCCAGCAGCTCCCAGGGGACCTATGGCTACACCTTC,CASSSQGTYGYTF
TRBJ2-2,TRBV24-1,TRBD1,16,.,TGTGCCACCAGTGATCGGCAGGGGGCGACTGGCGGGGAGCTGTTTTTT,CATSDRQGATGGELFF
TRBJ1-4,TRBV29-1,.,14,.,TGCAGCGTCCTTGGACTGCCCGGGGAAGAAAAACTGTTTTTT,CSVLGLPGEEKLFF
TRBJ2-7,TRBV14,.,13,.,TGTGCCAGCAGCCACGGGCCTTCCTACGAGCAGTACTTC,CASSHGPSYEQYF
TRBJ2-2,TRBV7-9,.,15,.,TGTGCCAACCTCCGGGGTGCCTCAAACACCGGGGAGCTGTTTTTT,CANLRGASNTGELFF
TRBJ2-7,TRBV12-5,TRBD1,16,.,TGTGCTAGTGGTTTGGTAGGAAGGGGGCCCTCCTACGAGCAGTACTTC,CASGLVGRGPSYEQYF
TRBJ2-7,TRBV6-2/TRBV6-3,.,13,many,TGTGCCAGCAGTAACGGGATTTCCTACGAGCAGTACTTC,CASSNGISYEQYF
TRBJ1-6,TRBV9,TRBD1,15,once,TGTGCCAGCAGTACTGGGACAGCAGCCAATTCACCCCTCCACTTT,CASSTGTAANSPLHF
TRBJ1-5,TRBV28,.,15,.,TGTGCCAGCAGGAACCCCGGGGGATGGAATCAGCCCCAGCATTTT,CASRNPGGWNQPQHF
TRBJ1-5,TRBV19,TRBD1,15,.,TGTGCCAGTAGGCCAGGACAGGGCCGCAATCAGCCCCAGCATTTT,CASRPGQGRNQPQHF
TRBJ2-1,TRBV19,TRBD2,14,.,TGTGCCAGTAGGACTAGCGGGGGGGCGTATGAGCAGTTCTTC,CASRTSGGAYEQFF
TRBJ1-4,TRBV28,.,15,.,TGTGCCAGCAGTTTTGCCAGAGCAACTAATGAAAAACTGTTTTTT,CASSFARATNEKLFF
TRBJ2-2,TRBV7-3,.,16,.,TGTGCCAGCAGCCGTACGGGGGCCGCGAACACCGGGGAGCTGTTTTTT,CASSRTGAANTGELFF
TRBJ2-1,TRBV4-2,.,16,.,TGTGCCAGCAGCCAAGATTTAGCGGACTCCTACAATGAGCAGTTCTTC,CASSQDLADSYNEQFF
TRBJ2-7,TRBV2,.,11,.,TGTGCCAGCGGACAGCCTTACGAGCAGTACTTC,CASGQPYEQYF
TRBJ1-2,TRBV21-1,.,14,.,TGTGCCAGTTCGGATCAGGGGGCAAGGTATGGCTACACCTTC,CASSDQGARYGYTF
TRBJ1-2,TRBV28,.,14,once,TGTGCCAGCAGTTTGTCGGTACCTTTATATGGCTACACCTTC,CASSLSVPLYGYTF
TRBJ1-5,TRBV28,.,15,.,TGTGCCAGCAGCTCCCCCGGGGGGAGCAATCAGCCCCAGCATTTT,CASSSPGGSNQPQHF
TRBJ2-2,TRBV5-5,.,14,.,TGTGCCAGCAGGGCGGCCCTGGGGACCGGGGAGCTGTTTTTT,CASRAALGTGELFF
TRBJ1-3,TRBV7-2,.,18,once,TGTGCCAGCAGCTTAGCAGCTCCTGCTCTTGGTACTGGAAACACCATATATTTT,CASSLAAPALGTGNTIYF
TRBJ1-4,TRBV7-2,.,11,.,TGTGCCAGCAGCCTTAATGAAAAACTGTTTTTT,CASSLNEKLFF
TRBJ2-7,TRBV4-1,TRBD2,15,.,TGCGCCAGCAGCCAGCTACTAGCGCCCAGCTCCGAGCAGTACTTC,CASSQLLAPSSEQYF
TRBJ1-6,TRBV28,.,12,few,TGTGCCAGCACTCTCATGAGGGGACCCCTCCACTTT,CASTLMRGPLHF
TRBJ2-2,TRBV19,.,13,.,TGTGCCAGTAGTATAACGGGGGTCGGGGAGCTGTTTTTT,CASSITGVGELFF
TRBJ2-7,TRBV28,.,11,once,TGTGCCAGCAGCGGGAGATACGAGCAGTACTTC,CASSGRYEQYF
TRBJ2-7,TRBV10-3,TRBD2,14,.,TGTGCCATCGCATTTCCGGGGGGAGGATACGAGCAGTACTTC,CAIAFPGGGYEQYF
TRBJ2-5,TRBV11-2,.,15,.,TGTGCCAGCAGCTTGGTTGGAGGAACCCAAGAGACCCAGTACTTC,CASSLVGGTQETQYF
TRBJ2-7,TRBV19,.,13,.,TGTGCCAGTAGTAGGGGTCCCCGGTGGGAGCAGTACTTC,CASSRGPRWEQYF
TRBJ1-1,TRBV29-1,.,11,.,TGCAGCGTTGAAGATCCTACTGAAGCTTTCTTT,CSVEDPTEAFF
TRBJ2-7,TRBV5-1,TRBD1,13,.,TGCGCCAGCAGTTTGGACAGGGGGAACGAGCAGTACTTC,CASSLDRGNEQYF
TRBJ2-1,TRBV4-3,.,13,.,TGCGCCAGCAGCCAACCAGGGGTAAGAGAGCAGTTCTTC,CASSQPGVREQFF
TRBJ2-3,TRBV30,TRBD2,14,.,TGTGCCTGGAGTGTATCTAGCGGGGGTGATACGCAGTATTTT,CAWSVSSGGDTQYF
TRBJ1-4,TRBV29-1,TRBD1,14,few,TGCAGCGTCGGGGAGGGGGCAAATAATGAAAAACTGTTTTTT,CSVGEGANNEKLFF
TRBJ2-7,TRBV5-1,TRBD2,16,.,TGCGCCAGCAGCTGGACTTTAGCGGGAGAGGGCTACGAGCAGTACTTC,CASSWTLAGEGYEQYF
TRBJ2-7,TRBV19,TRBD1,14,.,TGTGCCAGTAGTATTACAGGGGGCGGATACGAGCAGTACTTC,CASSITGGGYEQYF
TRBJ1-5,TRBV28,TRBD1,15,.,TGTGCCAGCAGTAGCGGACAGGGACAGGATCAGCCCCAGCATTTT,CASSSGQGQDQPQHF
TRBJ2-7,TRBV7-9,.,16,.,TGTGCCAGCAGCTTAGGGGTTGGGGGTGGGGACTACGAGCAGTACTTC,CASSLGVGGGDYEQYF
TRBJ2-2,TRBV3-1/TRBV3-2,.,14,.,TGTGCCAGCAGCCCCCAACACAACACCGGGGAGCTGTTTTTT,CASSPQHNTGELFF
TRBJ1-3,TRBV19,.,15,.,TGTGCCAGTATACGGCAGTTAAACGCTGGAAACACCATATATTTT,CASIRQLNAGNTIYF
TRBJ2-7,TRBV3-1/TRBV3-2,.,13,.,TGTGCCAGCAGCTACCGACAGACCTACGAGCAGTACTTC,CASSYRQTYEQYF
TRBJ2-3,TRBV4-3,.,16,.,TGCGCCAGCAGCCAAGATAGTTGGGGAAGCACAGATACGCAGTATTTT,CASSQDSWGSTDTQYF
TRBJ2-7,TRBV3-1/TRBV3-2,.,14,.,TGTGCCAGCAGCCAAAGGGGGGAAACCTACGAGCAGTACTTC,CASSQRGETYEQYF
TRBJ1-6,TRBV19,.,14,.,TGTGCCAGTAGTACCCGGGACGTTAGTTCACCCCTCCACTTT,CASSTRDVSSPLHF
TRBJ2-7,TRBV7-2,.,15,.,TGTGCCAGCAGCTGGTCTAGTTTTTCCTCCGACGAGCAGTACTTC,CASSWSSFSSDEQYF
TRBJ2-7,TRBV29-1,.,12,.,TGCAGCGCCAGATACAGAGCCTACGAGCAGTACTTC,CSARYRAYEQYF
TRBJ2-5,TRBV6-2/TRBV6-3,.,14,.,TGTGCCAGCAGTTACTATGTACAGCAAGAGACCCAGTACTTC,CASSYYVQQETQYF
TRBJ2-5,TRBV4-1,.,17,.,TGCGCCAGCTCCCCCACTCCCGGGTCGCGAGGCGTTGAGACCCAGTACTTC,CASSPTPGSRGVETQYF
TRBJ1-1,TRBV7-2,.,14,.,TGTGCCAGCAGCCACAAATCAGATAGGGGTGAAGCTTTCTTT,CASSHKSDRGEAFF
TRBJ1-3,TRBV4-2,.,19,.,TGTGCCAGCAGCCAAGATTGGGCCCCAACAGGGCTTAGTGGGAACACCATATATTTT,CASSQDWAPTGLSGNTIYF
TRBJ2-3,TRBV9,TRBD2,15,.,TGTGCCAGCAGCGCGGGGACTAGCGGGAGGGATCCGCAGTATTTT,CASSAGTSGRDPQYF